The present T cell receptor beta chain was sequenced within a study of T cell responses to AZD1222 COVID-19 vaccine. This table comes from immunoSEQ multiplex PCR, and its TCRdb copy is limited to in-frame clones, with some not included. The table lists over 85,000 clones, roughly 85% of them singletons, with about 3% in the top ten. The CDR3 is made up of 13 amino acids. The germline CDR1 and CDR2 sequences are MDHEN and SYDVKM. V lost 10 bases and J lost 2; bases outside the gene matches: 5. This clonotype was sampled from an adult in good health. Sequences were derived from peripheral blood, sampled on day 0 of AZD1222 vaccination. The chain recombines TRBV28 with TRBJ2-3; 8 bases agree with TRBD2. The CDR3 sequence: CAITSGATDTQYF. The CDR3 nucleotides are TGTGCCATAACTAGCGGAGCCACAGATACGCAGTATTTT.